The 25 T cell receptor beta chains given below trace back to one sample, sequenced in a study of regulatory T cells. The primer mix had 52 TRBV and 13 TRBJ primers. Generated by immunoSEQ multiplex PCR, the TCRdb table keeps only in-frame clones and is missing some. Here the sample spans about 5,900 clones, 84% being singletons. Sequencing used CD8+ T cells sorted from blood. Source of these receptors: a child aged 5 to 17 with CD3G deficiency.

CDR3 sequence reads: CASSSSDFPYEQYF. The CDR3 DNA sequence: TGTGCCAGCAGCTCCTCTGACTTTCCCTACGAGCAGTACTTC. The rearrangement joins TRBV28 to TRBJ2-5; D not resolved. The J call may be mistaken, given a closer DNA end match to TRBJ2-7. Germline V gene data show CDR1 as MDHEN and CDR2 as SYDVKM. The CDR3 covers 14 residues.

V usage is TRBV13 and J usage is TRBJ2-3; the D gene could be TRBD1 or TRBD2 (6 bases each). Trimming stripped 4 bases from V and 2 bases from J, with 13 bases between. CDR1 is PRHDT, CDR2 FYEKMQ, per germline (reference sequence). This CDR3 comprises 15 residues. CDR3 nucleotides: TGTGCCAGCAGCTCGCGGGACACGGACACAGATACGCAGTATTTT. It encodes CASSSRDTDTDTQYF.

The V and J genes are TRBV7-8 and TRBJ2-5; no definite D call. The J call is in doubt because the DNA end fits TRBJ2-7 better. CDR1 and CDR2 from the germline V gene are SGHVS and FQNEAQ. The CDR3 contains 15 residues. As DNA, the CDR3 is TGTGCCAGCAGCTTAGGCGGAAGGTGGAATCACGAGCAGTACTTC. This codes for CASSLGGRWNHEQYF.

This clone appeared a single time. V usage is TRBV7-6 and J usage is TRBJ2-5; D might be TRBD1 (5 bases). Germline values: CDR1 SGHVS, CDR2 FNYEAQ. The CDR3 extends over 16 amino acids. The germline V and J ends were trimmed by 2 bases and 0 bases, with 13 bases remaining between them. The DNA for the CDR3 is TGTGCCAGCAGCTTATATCCCGGACAAAACCAAGAGACCCAGTACTTC. Amino acids: CASSLYPGQNQETQYF.

The CDR3 DNA sequence: TGTGCCAGCACCAAGACAGGGCTCGAAGCTTTCTTT. This sequence encodes CASTKTGLEAFF. The chain links TRBV6-6 to TRBJ1-1; 7 nucleotides line up with TRBD1. Germline V gene sequence: CDR1 MNHNY, CDR2 SVGAGI (reference sequence). The CDR3 runs to 12 residues. Trimming cost V 7 bases and J 8 bases; bases outside gene matches: 7.

The chain recombines TRBV6-5 with TRBJ1-2; 9 nucleotides match TRBD1. Looked up from germline, CDR1 is MNHEY and CDR2 is SVGAGI. V shed 4 bases and J 4 bases; nucleotides not matched to a gene: 10. The length of the CDR3 is 16 residues. This chain's CDR3 is CASSSRGTGLPYGYTF. CDR3 DNA sequence: TGTGCCAGCAGTTCCCGCGGGACAGGGCTCCCCTATGGCTACACCTTC.

The J gene is TRBJ2-1, the V gene TRBV11-3; 9 positions agree with TRBD2. The germline V gene encodes CDR1 SGHNT and CDR2 YENEEA. CDR3 length: 15 residues. The J segment lost 8 bases and the V segment lost 1 base, leaving 6 bases of the junction unmatched. The DNA for the CDR3 is TGTGCCAGCAGCTTAGCGAATAGCGGGAGCGATGAGCAGTTCTTC. Protein: CASSLANSGSDEQFF.

This chain uses TRBV7-9 with TRBJ2-1; TRBD2 aligns across 7 bases. The CDR3 extends over 15 amino acids. J was trimmed by 1 base and V by 4 bases; bases with no gene match: 4. The germline CDR1 and CDR2 sequences are SEHNR and FQNEAQ (reference sequence). CDR3 sequence reads: CASSSALASYNEQFF. CDR3 DNA: TGTGCCAGCAGCTCCGCACTAGCGTCCTACAATGAGCAGTTCTTC.

The gene calls are TRBV6-1 and TRBJ1-1; maybe TRBD1 (6 bases). The CDR3 is made up of 16 amino acids. The V end was cut by 0 bases, the J end by 5 bases, with 16 bases between. In germline, CDR1 is MNHNS, CDR2 SASEGT. This CDR3 reads CASSEALPGVGTEAFF. The CDR3, as DNA: TGTGCCAGCAGTGAAGCGCTTCCAGGGGTTGGGACTGAAGCTTTCTTT.

J is TRBJ2-3 and V is TRBV19; D may be TRBD2 (6 bases). Trimming removed 6 bases from V and 0 bases from J, with 13 bases in between. The CDR3 consists of 15 residues. Germline CDR1 LNHDA, CDR2 SQIVND (reference sequence). The CDR3 loop is CASSLSGSSTDTQYF. DNA for the CDR3: TGTGCCAGTAGCCTTAGCGGATCTAGCACAGATACGCAGTATTTT.

This sequence joins TRBV5-1 and TRBJ1-2; no clear D gene. The CDR3 totals 12 residues. Germline values: CDR1 SGHRS, CDR2 YFSETQ. V was cut by 2 bases and J by 5 bases, with 7 bases left in between. CDR3 nucleotides: TGCGCCAGCAGCTTCTCGGGGTATGGCTACACCTTC. It yields the protein CASSFSGYGYTF.

This CDR3 is CASSLGTGVSQPQHF. CDR3 nucleotides: TGTGCCAGCAGCTTAGGGACCGGAGTATCCCAGCCCCAGCATTTT. The rearrangement links TRBV7-8 to TRBJ1-5; unclear D gene. From germline, CDR1 is SGHVS and CDR2 FQNEAQ. V dropped 1 base and J dropped 7 bases, with 14 bases sitting between them. The CDR3 consists of 15 residues.

This chain uses TRBV2 with TRBJ2-5, with a weak D call TRBD1 (6 bases). TRBJ2-7 explains the end of the DNA better; the J call may be wrong. The CDR3 runs to 14 residues. Germline V lookup: CDR1 SNHLY, CDR2 FYNNEI. The CDR3 coding sequence is TGTGCCAGCAGCGCCGGGACATCCTCCTACGAGCAGTACTTC. Protein: CASSAGTSSYEQYF.

This clone was picked up one time. V gene TRBV7-9 combines with J gene TRBJ2-3; the D gene is possibly TRBD1 (5 bases). Trimming took off 3 bases at V and 5 bases at J, with 9 bases between the two ends. Germline CDR1 and CDR2: SEHNR and FQNEAQ (reference sequence). There are 13 residues in the CDR3. The CDR3 nucleotides are TGTGCCAGCAGCTTGGGGCGCCTAGATACGCAGTATTTT. Its translation: CASSLGRLDTQYF.

The table lists this clone with a few counts. The V and J genes are TRBV6-1 and TRBJ2-7, with no clear D. The CDR3 contains 13 residues. The germline V and J ends were trimmed by 3 bases and 6 bases, with 12 bases remaining between them. Germline assignment: CDR1 MNHNS and CDR2 SASEGT. The CDR3 coding sequence is TGTGCCAGCAGTGATTTCCCACTGGTCGAGCAGTACTTC. Translation gives CASSDFPLVEQYF.

V usage is TRBV13 and J usage is TRBJ2-1; D perhaps matches TRBD2 (5 bases). The ends were cut back, 2 bases at V and 7 bases at J, with 15 bases in the middle. This CDR3 spans 15 amino acids. CDR1 PRHDT and CDR2 FYEKMQ come from the germline V gene (reference sequence). CDR3: CASSLYGKGVNEQFF. The DNA for the CDR3 is TGTGCCAGCAGCTTATACGGGAAGGGTGTGAATGAGCAGTTCTTC.

The chain joins TRBV5-1 to TRBJ2-1; 8 bases are shared with TRBD2. In germline, CDR1 is SGHRS, CDR2 YFSETQ. Trimming removed 2 bases from V and 4 bases from J; junction bases left unmatched: 5. This CDR3 is 15 amino acids long. CDR3 sequence: CASSFVPGGYNEQFF. The CDR3 nucleotides are TGCGCCAGCAGCTTTGTACCGGGAGGGTACAATGAGCAGTTCTTC.

The rearrangement joins TRBV7-8 to TRBJ2-1; TRBD1 aligns across 7 bases. Losses at the gene ends were 3 bases for V and 3 bases for J; bases not matched to a gene: 11. This CDR3 has 17 residues. Germline-derived CDR1 and CDR2 are SGHVS and FQNEAQ. As DNA, the CDR3 is TGTGCCAGCAGCTTGGGTACAGGGGTCGACTTCTACAATGAGCAGTTCTTC. This translates into CASSLGTGVDFYNEQFF.

This chain joins TRBV6-1 and TRBJ2-7; 10 nucleotides line up with TRBD2. The germline V gene has CDR1 MNHNS and CDR2 SASEGT. J gave up 6 bases and V 4 bases, and 6 bases lay outside the gene matches. CDR3 size: 14 residues. CDR3 in DNA: TGTGCCAGCAGTGGCGGACTAGCGGATCGCGAGCAGTACTTC. Its translation is CASSGGLADREQYF.

The chain joins TRBV27 to TRBJ1-1; D call uncertain. The CDR3 runs to 13 residues. V was clipped by 6 bases and J by 1 base, with 9 bases between them. The germline gives CDR1 MNHEY, CDR2 SMNVEV (reference sequence). The CDR3 loop reads CASSRTANTEAFF. CDR3 DNA sequence: TGTGCCAGCAGCCGAACAGCGAACACTGAAGCTTTCTTT.

Notes on this clone: This same CDR3 is encoded by further DNA sequences in the sample. This rearrangement joins TRBV7-6 to TRBJ2-1; TRBD2 might be the D (7 bases). Per germline, CDR1 SGHVS and CDR2 FNYEAQ. CDR3 length: 13 residues. V lost 6 bases and J 7 bases, leaving 13 bases between the germline ends. CDR3 amino acids: CASSQGRGNEQFF. The CDR3 DNA reads as TGTGCCAGCAGTCAGGGGAGGGGTAATGAGCAGTTCTTC. Complete variable domain (other parts from reference TRBV7-6 and TRBJ2-1): GAGVSQSPRYKVTKRGQDVALRCDPISGHVSLYWYRQALGQGPEFLTYFNYEAQQDKSGLPNDRFSAERPEGSISTLTIQRTEQRDSAMYRCASSQGRGNEQFFGPGTRLTVL.

J is TRBJ2-2 and V is TRBV19; D is unclear. V shed 4 bases and J shed 0 bases, with 12 bases lying between them. Germline V CDR1 and CDR2: LNHDA, SQIVND (reference sequence). The CDR3 has 16 amino acids. This CDR3 is CASSKLLGPNTGELFF. The CDR3 DNA sequence: TGTGCCAGTAGTAAGCTCCTTGGACCGAACACCGGGGAGCTGTTTTTT.

The chain carries TRBV28 and TRBJ2-4, with 13 positions matching TRBD2. Per the germline V gene, CDR1 is MDHEN and CDR2 is SYDVKM. Trimming at V came to 2 bases and at J to 0 bases, leaving 4 bases not matched to a gene. The CDR3 sequence is 18 residues long. As DNA, the CDR3 is TGTGCCAGCAGTTTAACTAGCGGGAGGGCCGTAGCCAAAAACATTCAGTACTTC. It translates to CASSLTSGRAVAKNIQYF.

This clone was seen only a few times. J is TRBJ2-7 and V is TRBV6-1, with 7 nucleotides matching TRBD2. Germline-derived CDR1 and CDR2 are MNHNS and SASEGT. The CDR3 is 14 amino acids. V lost 6 bases, J lost 3 bases, and 8 bases stayed unmatched. The CDR3 coding sequence is TGTGCCAGCAGGGGGTATGGCGGGGGCTACGAGCAGTACTTC. It specifies CASRGYGGGYEQYF.

The rearrangement uses TRBV28 and TRBJ1-2; 8 nucleotides line up with TRBD1. The CDR3 has 16 amino acids. V lost 2 bases to trimming and J lost 7 bases; unmatched junction nucleotides: 12. From germline, CDR1 is MDHEN and CDR2 SYDVKM. The CDR3: CASSLGSGGGRIGYTF. CDR3 sequence (DNA): TGTGCCAGCAGTTTAGGGTCAGGGGGCGGAAGGATTGGCTACACCTTC.